What follows are 23 T cell receptor beta chains derived from one specimen sequenced in a study of CD8 T cells in Susac syndrome. RNA, at roughly 0.45 to 1 ug, was reverse transcribed with random hexamers. TCRdb called the immunoSEQ multiplex PCR reads again in MiXCR, with one record for every CDR3 protein. The profile shows around 190,000 distinct CDR3 sequences, roughly 96% of them singletons. Input material: CD8+ T cells from PBMCs. These receptors were obtained from a human donor with multiple sclerosis.

This chain joins TRBV3-1 and TRBJ1-1; the D is unclear. The V and J ends lost 0 bases and 8 bases respectively, with 13 bases between them. CDR3 length: 14 amino acids. Per the germline V gene, CDR1 is LGHDT and CDR2 is YNNKEL (reference sequence). The CDR3 DNA is TGTGCCAGCAGCCAAGATCGCGGAGGGTGGGAAGCTTTCTTT. Amino acid sequence: CASSQDRGGWEAFF.

V gene TRBV20-1 combines with J gene TRBJ1-5; TRBD1 might be the D (5 bases). This CDR3 region has 14 residues. Germline CDR1 and CDR2: DFQATT and SNEGSKA (reference sequence). The V end was cut by 4 bases, the J end by 2 bases, with 12 bases between. The CDR3 loop reads CSAIAREGNQPQHF. CDR3 bases: TGCAGTGCTATTGCCAGGGAGGGCAATCAGCCCCAGCATTTT.

The chain recombines TRBV6-1 with TRBJ2-3; TRBD2 is a possible D gene (5 bases). The CDR3 length is 16 residues. Deletions cut 5 bases from V and 1 base from J, with 16 bases between. In germline, CDR1 is MNHNS, CDR2 SASEGT. The DNA for the CDR3 is TGTGCCAGCAGTACGGATACTAGGCTCCGCACAGATACGCAGTATTTT. It specifies CASSTDTRLRTDTQYF.

This sequence joins TRBV9 and TRBJ1-3, with D unclear. Germline V gene sequence: CDR1 SGDLS, CDR2 YYNGEE. The CDR3 has 14 amino acids. Trimming pared 4 bases from V and 4 bases from J, leaving 12 bases between. The CDR3 DNA reads TGTGCCAGCAGCCTCGCCGTACTGGGAAACACCATATATTTT. It encodes CASSLAVLGNTIYF.

The rearrangement joins TRBV2 to TRBJ2-3; possibly TRBD1 for D (6 bases). Germline values: CDR1 SNHLY, CDR2 FYNNEI. The CDR3 contains 14 residues. V lost 7 bases, J lost 0 bases, and 11 bases lay in between. CDR3 bases: TGTGCCAGCAAGGGGGTTGTAAGCACAGATACGCAGTATTTT. Protein product: CASKGVVSTDTQYF. Filled out from reference TRBV2 and TRBJ2-3, the complete variable domain reads EPEVTQTPSHQVTQMGQEVILRCVPISNHLYFYWYRQILGQKVEFLVSFYNNEISEKSEIFDDQFSVERPDGSNFTLKIRSTKLEDSAMYFCASKGVVSTDTQYFGPGTRLTVL.

This clonotype has just a few counts. The chain recombines TRBV29-1 with TRBJ2-7; TRBD1 is a possible D gene (6 bases). Trimming cost V 6 bases and J 2 bases, with 20 bases left between them. The CDR3 consists of 15 residues. CDR1 and CDR2 (germline): SQVTM, ANQGSEA. The DNA for the CDR3 is TGCAGCGTGGGTCGGGTGGGGGCGGAAGCCTACGAGCAGTACTTC. Its translation: CSVGRVGAEAYEQYF.

Note on this clonotype: At one boundary the junction diverges from the germline segment, which might be a read error. This chain connects TRBV23-1 to TRBJ1-1; D call uncertain. TRBV23-1 belongs to the ORF category, with a function that is uncertain. The CDR3 covers 11 residues. CDR3: CASSHPRPSLF. DNA of the CDR3: TGCGCCAGCAGTCACCCTCGGCCGAGTCTCTTT.

The V and J genes are TRBV6-5 and TRBJ2-2; D not certain. The germline V gene encodes CDR1 MNHEY and CDR2 SVGAGI. The length of the CDR3 is 12 residues. V was shortened by 0 bases and J by 7 bases, with 3 bases between the two germline ends. The CDR3 loop is CASSYSVGELFF. The DNA for the CDR3 is TGTGCCAGCAGTTACTCTGTCGGGGAGCTGTTTTTT.

The CDR3 sequence is CASSSAGTVTEAFF. DNA of the CDR3: TGTGCCAGCTCCTCAGCGGGTACGGTCACTGAAGCTTTCTTT. The chain uses TRBV13 and TRBJ1-1, with D unresolved. The CDR3 consists of 14 residues. Trimming stripped 8 bases from V and 4 bases from J, with 17 bases between. Germline V gene lookup returns CDR1 PRHDT and CDR2 FYEKMQ (reference sequence).

V is TRBV30 and J is TRBJ2-7; D is tentatively TRBD1 or TRBD2 (5 bases each). Looked up from germline, CDR1 is GTSNPN and CDR2 is SVGIG (reference sequence). V was clipped by 7 bases and J by 1 base, with 17 bases between them. This CDR3 spans 14 amino acids. The CDR3 nucleotides are TGTGCCTACAACCGGGACGGAGAATCCTACGAGCAGTACTTC. Translated: CAYNRDGESYEQYF.

The chain uses TRBV7-9 and TRBJ2-5, with a weak D call TRBD1 (5 bases). CDR1 is SEHNR and CDR2 is FQNEAQ in the germline V gene (reference sequence). The length of the CDR3 is 16 residues. The ends were cut back, 4 bases at V and 0 bases at J, with 15 bases in the middle. The DNA of the CDR3 is TGTGCCAGCAGCTCATGGGGCACGGACGACCAAGAGACCCAGTACTTC. This gives the protein CASSSWGTDDQETQYF.

This chain uses TRBV4-2 with TRBJ1-2; maybe TRBD1 (6 bases). Germline CDR1 and CDR2: LGHNA and YNFKEQ. The CDR3 is 15 amino acids. V shed 0 bases and J shed 4 bases, with 12 bases lying between them. In DNA, the CDR3 is TGTGCCAGCAGCCAAGATCCTGGACAGACCTATGGCTACACCTTC. Encoded protein: CASSQDPGQTYGYTF.

The rearrangement uses TRBV29-1 and TRBJ2-1; D not resolved. V lost 7 bases and J 8 bases, leaving 9 bases between the germline ends. Germline V gene data show CDR1 as SQVTM and CDR2 as ANQGSEA. The CDR3 runs to 10 residues. CDR3 loop: CSAILYEQFF. CDR3 nucleotides: TGCAGCGCCATCCTTTATGAGCAGTTCTTC.

This rearrangement joins TRBV18 to TRBJ2-7; tentative D call: TRBD1 (5 bases). The CDR3 has 15 residues. The germline V gene has CDR1 KGHSH and CDR2 LQKENI. V was pared by 8 bases and J by 5 bases, with 22 bases between. CDR3 bases: TGTGCCAGCAGACCCGACAGAGAAGCCAACCACGAGCAGTACTTC. Translated, it gives CASRPDREANHEQYF.

This clonotype was seen only once. The chain employs TRBV5-1 and TRBJ2-1, with D possibly TRBD1 on 5 matching bases. V gave up 4 bases and J gave up 4 bases, with 15 bases separating them. This CDR3 has 15 amino acids. CDR1 and CDR2 from the germline V gene are SGHRS and YFSETQ. CDR3 nucleotides: TGCGCCAGCAGCCCCGGACATTACCCATACAATGAGCAGTTCTTC. This sequence encodes CASSPGHYPYNEQFF. The entire variable domain, with the rest obtained from reference TRBV5-1 and TRBJ2-1, is as follows: KAGVTQTPRYLIKTRGQQVTLSCSPISGHRSVSWYQQTPGQGLQFLFEYFSETQRNKGNFPGRFSGRQFSNSRSEMNVSTLELGDSALYLCASSPGHYPYNEQFFGPGTRLTVL.

The V call is TRBV11-1, the J call TRBJ1-2, with D perhaps matching TRBD1 (5 bases). The germline gives CDR1 SGHAT, CDR2 FQDESV (reference sequence). This CDR3 has 13 amino acids. Trimming pared 4 bases from V and 7 bases from J, leaving 13 bases between. CDR3 nucleotide sequence: TGTGCCAGCAGCTACGATCTTGGGGGTGGCTACACCTTC. Translating gives CASSYDLGGGYTF.

The chain joins TRBV27 to TRBJ1-5; no clear D gene. The CDR3 has 14 amino acids. V was pared by 0 bases and J by 7 bases, with 10 bases between. The germline V gene has CDR1 MNHEY and CDR2 SMNVEV (reference sequence). The CDR3: CASSLSGIRQPQHF. The CDR3 DNA reads as TGTGCCAGCAGTTTATCAGGGATTCGGCAGCCCCAGCATTTT.

V gene TRBV18 combines with J gene TRBJ2-1; 10 nucleotides line up with TRBD1. The CDR3 runs 18 residues. The V gene's germline CDR1 is KGHSH and CDR2 LQKENI. The junction had 10 bases not matched to a gene; V was cut back by 2 bases and J by 3 bases. The CDR3 DNA is TGTGCCAGCTCACCAGACAGGGGGCTGGCGAGCAGCTACAATGAGCAGTTCTTC. It specifies CASSPDRGLASSYNEQFF.

The gene calls are TRBV4-2 and TRBJ2-1, with a weak D call TRBD1 (6 bases). The germline V gene has CDR1 LGHNA and CDR2 YNFKEQ. Trimming stripped 5 bases from V and 2 bases from J, with 13 bases between. There are 15 residues in the CDR3. The CDR3 nucleotides read TGTGCCAGCAGCGAGGGAAAGGGGGCCTACAATGAGCAGTTCTTC. Its protein is CASSEGKGAYNEQFF.

This clonotype occurred a few times. The J gene is TRBJ2-7, the V gene TRBV18; TRBD1 aligns across 12 bases. Germline V lookup: CDR1 KGHSH, CDR2 LQKENI. The CDR3 is made up of 15 amino acids. V lost 5 bases to trimming and J lost 5 bases; unmatched junction nucleotides: 7. This CDR3 reads CASSFRDRGPDEQYF. CDR3 nucleotide sequence: TGTGCCAGCTCATTCCGGGACAGGGGGCCAGACGAGCAGTACTTC.

The genes are TRBV9 and TRBJ2-5, with D tentatively TRBD2 (5 bases). Germline V lookup: CDR1 SGDLS, CDR2 YYNGEE. The CDR3 has 16 amino acids. V was clipped by 0 bases and J by 5 bases, with 17 bases between them. The CDR3 protein is CASSVGVAPEGETQYF. The CDR3, as DNA: TGTGCCAGCAGCGTAGGGGTAGCGCCGGAAGGCGAGACCCAGTACTTC.

The chain uses TRBV29-1 and TRBJ2-1; 9 nucleotides match TRBD2. Unmatched junction bases numbered 3, after V lost 3 bases and J lost 0 bases. The CDR3 sequence is 15 residues long. Germline V gene sequence: CDR1 SQVTM, CDR2 ANQGSEA. Here the CDR3 reads CSVDQTSGSYNEQFF. The DNA for the CDR3 is TGCAGCGTTGATCAGACTAGCGGCTCCTACAATGAGCAGTTCTTC.

This clonotype was counted only a few times. J is TRBJ1-1 and V is TRBV7-8; the D is unclear. The V end was cut by 2 bases, the J end by 7 bases, with 8 bases between. The CDR3 loop spans 12 amino acids. Germline CDR1 reads SGHVS; CDR2 reads FQNEAQ. In DNA form, the CDR3 reads TGTGCCAGCAGCTTACGACCGGATGAAGCTTTCTTT. Translating gives CASSLRPDEAFF. Complete variable domain (other parts from reference TRBV7-8 and TRBJ1-1): GAGVSQSPRYKVAKRGQDVALRCDPISGHVSLFWYQQALGQGPEFLTYFQNEAQLDKSGLPSDRFFAERPEGSVSTLKIQRTQQEDSAVYLCASSLRPDEAFFGQGTRLTVV.